Detailed here is one T cell receptor (beta chain). This clonotype has only a few counts. This clone's antigen is unknown. Base qualities are missing; no much larger clone stands one base away. According to the study, the label for this sample's time point signals: pre-sensitization, week 0. In light of the paper, this sample's treatment or condition label describes: therapeutic diphenylcyclopropenone sensitization with weekly scalp DPC. At each patch-test visit, blood was drawn before the patch test was applied. Eligible patients were aged 18 to 70, diagnosed with alopecia, deemed suitable for DPC therapy, and excluded if pregnant. Unfractionated whole blood was collected in Tempus Blood RNA tubes, and total RNA was extracted from that blood. The data belong to a study of human T cells and chemical hapten exposure (dated by TCRdb to the early 2020s). A note on the overall study: For sensitization, 2% DPC in acetone was applied to a 2 cm by 2 cm area of upper inner arm skin. In alopecia patients, the study followed how the peripheral blood TCR repertoire changed in vivo over primary and secondary sensitization to diphenylcyclopropenone (DPC), a hapten. Libraries were combined into a pool for sequencing, and differences in TCR yield between samples came mainly from small differences in library volumes within the pool. Blood for TCR sequencing was provided by twenty-nine alopecia patients at one to four time points (pre-sensitization, 2, 6 and 24 weeks). Weekly therapeutic DPC doses were additionally applied to the scalp of patients throughout the roughly 22-week study period. Blood samples were taken from patients before sensitization (week 0) and then at 2, 6 and about 24 weeks after DPC sensitization. Patch testing was performed on the upper back with Finn chambers containing 0.01% DPC, and the patch tests were scored after 6 days according to International Contact Dermatitis Research Group standards. Most of the patients in the cohort were female, and the cohort covered alopecia areata with under or over 50% scalp involvement, alopecia totalis and alopecia universalis.

Libraries were constructed by RACE. Sequencing relied on a NextSeq 500. Library preparation attached unique molecular identifiers to individual cDNA molecules for quantitative, reproducible TCR counting. From each blood RNA sample, both TCR alpha and TCR beta chains were sequenced. On the authors' methods: Samples had a median of about 96,000 TCRs, with a range from roughly 23,224 to 700,000. The Decombinator software suite was used to annotate V, J and CDR3 in the TCR reads. To make PS versus PT1 abundance plots, every sample was subsampled to the same number of TCRs (28,000). Expanded TCRs were defined as absent before sensitization and observed at least eight times at the 2-week time point. TCRdb handled the public reads itself, with Q25 trimming in fastp and clone calling in MiXCR, and kept productive beta chains. CDR3 protein duplicates are merged, each entry listing the most common genes and DNA. The V and J calls and clone size are TCRdb's, not the authors'. A total of about 260,000 distinct CDR3 sequences appear in this sample, 7% to 10% of them only once. The leading ten clones occupy around 2.5% of the sample.

From the germline V gene (reference sequence), CDR1 is SEHNR and CDR2 is FQNEAQ. The CDR3 covers 14 residues, taking in both the cysteine and the phenylalanine. Only the CDR3 portion is preserved as DNA: 42 bases, with reading frame beginning at the first base. The junction shows trimming of 1 base on V and 5 bases on J, plus 11 bases between the germline ends. Study-wide conclusions, independent of this receptor: Patch test score was positively correlated with the number of PT1 expanded TCRs, with significance at thresholds 8, 16 and 32 but not at 4. Expanded TCRs formed significantly more large CDR3 similarity clusters than pre-sensitization or healthy control sets, consistent with antigen-driven responses. DPC sensitization did not change how many TCRs were above 1 in 1000 frequency, and no evidence was found of alterations in global repertoire structure. Alopecia, a presumed autoimmune disease, was present in all patients, so the immune response of the patients might differ from that of healthy individuals. Repeated subsampling changed both the strength of the expansion versus patch-test correlation and the threshold at which that correlation became significant.

Material: whole blood, obtained in connection with sensitization to the hapten diphenylcyclopropenone (DPC). This clonotype was sampled from a woman between 40 and 55 years old with alopecia areata. Some clones in this sample may be carry-over from other donors' samples. The chain joins TRBV7-9 to TRBJ1-1; a confident D gene designation cannot be given. CDR3 protein: CASSLEWMMTEAFF. The DNA reads as follows: TGTGCCAGCAGCTTAGAATGGATGATGACTGAAGCTTTCTTT.